Below, 22 T cell receptor beta chains from the same sample are listed, as sequenced in a study of blood T cell repertoires in COVID-19 (dated by TCRdb to about 2020). Libraries were built with the immunoSEQ multiplex PCR assay. Held by TCRdb, this immuneACCESS table contains in-frame sequences only and omits some clones. Under half of the omission traces to an unresolved V gene where checked; the cause of the rest is unknown. Here the sample has some 260,000 clones; roughly 88% occur a single time. Jointly, the top ten make up roughly a tenth of the sample. Sequences were obtained from peripheral blood. These receptors came from a woman between 65 and 79 years old with COVID-19, enrolled during active disease.

The genes are TRBV11-2 and TRBJ2-3; D possibly corresponds to TRBD2 (5 bases). The ends were cut back, 0 bases at V and 0 bases at J, with 7 bases in the middle. Per the germline V gene, CDR1 is SGHAT and CDR2 is FQNNGV. The CDR3 is 15 amino acids. The DNA for the CDR3 is TGTGCCAGCAGCTTAGAGAGGACTAGCACAGATACGCAGTATTTT. Its translation is CASSLERTSTDTQYF.

This clone was seen a few times. The chain couples TRBV5-1 to TRBJ1-1; D may be TRBD1 (5 bases). Trimming removed 0 bases from V and 5 bases from J, with 14 bases in between. The CDR3 runs 15 residues. Germline assignment: CDR1 SGHRS and CDR2 YFSETQ. CDR3 in DNA: TGCGCCAGCAGCTTGGATTTCTTGGGGGGAACTGAAGCTTTCTTT. It specifies CASSLDFLGGTEAFF.

The J gene is TRBJ2-2, the V gene TRBV5-1; 7 nucleotides line up with TRBD1. The germline gives CDR1 SGHRS, CDR2 YFSETQ. The CDR3 consists of 16 residues. Trimming removed 0 bases from V and 1 base from J; junction bases left unmatched: 3. DNA for the CDR3: TGCGCCAGCAGCTTGGCCGGGACAGTGAACACCGGGGAGCTGTTTTTT. Encoded protein: CASSLAGTVNTGELFF.

The J gene is TRBJ1-5, the V gene TRBV19, with D unclear. The CDR3 sequence is 15 residues long. The V gene lost 7 bases and the J gene lost 1 base, with 14 bases spanning the gap. Germline V gene sequence: CDR1 LNHDA, CDR2 SQIVND (reference sequence). The CDR3 DNA sequence: TGTGCCAGTAACGAGGACCGCGGGAGCAATCAGCCCCAGCATTTT. Amino acid sequence: CASNEDRGSNQPQHF.

V is TRBV24-1 and J is TRBJ2-1; TRBD1 matches at 10 bases. Germline CDR1 is KGHDR and CDR2 is SFDVKD. The trim removed 2 bases at V and 8 bases at J, leaving 5 bases unmatched. The CDR3 is 15 residues long. The CDR3 DNA follows: TGTGCCACCAGTGATTCGACAGGGGGCCTCGATGAGCAGTTCTTC. This gives the protein CATSDSTGGLDEQFF.

The chain uses TRBV28 and TRBJ1-1, with 8 bases lining up with TRBD1. The V gene's germline CDR1 is MDHEN and CDR2 SYDVKM. V dropped 4 bases and J dropped 4; count of bases not matched to a gene: 8. CDR3 length equals 15 residues. In DNA form, the CDR3 reads TGTGCCAGCAGTTCGAACAGGGGGTACGGCACTGAAGCTTTCTTT. This gives the protein CASSSNRGYGTEAFF.

This chain joins TRBV28 and TRBJ2-7; no reliable D call. Germline CDR1 reads MDHEN; CDR2 reads SYDVKM. The germline V and J ends were trimmed by 10 bases and 0 bases, with 10 bases remaining between them. This CDR3 has 12 residues. Here the CDR3 DNA reads TGTGCCACCGCCCAGGACTCCTACGAGCAGTACTTC. Amino acids: CATAQDSYEQYF.

The chain carries TRBV6-5 and TRBJ2-7; D perhaps matches TRBD2 (6 bases). With 2 bases removed from V and 2 bases from J, the gap between germline ends came to 13 bases. Germline V lookup: CDR1 MNHEY, CDR2 SVGAGI. The CDR3 loop spans 15 amino acids. The CDR3 nucleotides read TGTGCCAGCAGTTACGGTCCGGGAGTCCCCTACGAGCAGTACTTC. Amino acids: CASSYGPGVPYEQYF.

This clone was seen a handful of times. The V call is TRBV7-9, the J call TRBJ1-1; 9 positions match TRBD1. CDR3 length equals 12 residues. Trimming removed 3 bases from V and 10 bases from J; junction bases left unmatched: 3. CDR1 SEHNR and CDR2 FQNEAQ come from the germline V gene (reference sequence). The CDR3 reads CASSLGTGSAFF. CDR3 coding DNA: TGTGCCAGCAGCTTGGGGACAGGGTCAGCTTTCTTT.

The genes are TRBV10-3 and TRBJ2-3; D perhaps matches TRBD1 (5 bases). Germline V gene lookup returns CDR1 ENHRY and CDR2 SYGVKD. The CDR3 has 15 residues. V gave up 5 bases and J gave up 5 bases, with 17 bases separating them. The CDR3 nucleotides are TGTGCCATCAGTACGGCCAGGGTGATAGGAGATACGCAGTATTTT. This encodes CAISTARVIGDTQYF.

The chain combines TRBV5-4 with TRBJ2-3, with 9 positions matching TRBD2. Germline-derived CDR1 and CDR2 are SGHNT and YYREEE (reference sequence). The CDR3 sequence is 16 residues long. The V and J ends lost 3 bases and 3 bases, in that order; junction bases with no gene match: 8. In DNA form, the CDR3 reads TGTGCCAGCAGCTACGCGCGGGAGGGCCTAACAGATACGCAGTATTTT. Its translation: CASSYAREGLTDTQYF.

V usage is TRBV23-1 and J usage is TRBJ2-5, with 7 bases aligning to TRBD2. Being an ORF, TRBV23-1 has a function that is uncertain. This CDR3 has 16 amino acids. Unmatched junction bases numbered 13, after V lost 5 bases and J lost 4 bases. The CDR3 loop is CASSDGRTREGETQYF. Written as DNA, the CDR3 is TGCGCCAGCAGTGACGGGAGGACGAGGGAGGGAGAGACCCAGTACTTC.

The count of this clone is one. This chain uses TRBV30 with TRBJ2-2, with D hard to call. The CDR3 covers 17 residues. Trimming removed 1 base at V and 6 bases at J, with 21 bases between. Per the germline V gene, CDR1 is GTSNPN and CDR2 is SVGIG (reference sequence). CDR3 amino acids: CAWSAGWLRSSAGELFF. The CDR3 DNA is TGTGCCTGGAGTGCTGGGTGGTTGAGGTCGTCGGCCGGGGAGCTGTTTTTT.

The chain recombines TRBV6-2 or TRBV6-3 with TRBJ2-7, with a weak D call TRBD1 (5 bases). CDR3 length equals 15 residues. V lost 2 bases to trimming and J lost 1 base, with 12 bases between them. Germline loops: CDR1 MNHEY, CDR2 SVGEGT. This CDR3 is CASSYGHITSYEQYF. The CDR3 region has the DNA TGTGCCAGCAGTTACGGACATATCACTTCCTACGAGCAGTACTTC.

This sequence joins TRBV6-6 and TRBJ2-7; no reliable D call. The CDR3 sequence is 18 residues long. Germline-derived CDR1 and CDR2 are MNHNY and SVGAGI (reference sequence). Trimming took 5 bases from V and 3 from J, leaving 26 bases between them. CDR3 amino acids: CASSRQVTSVFYIYEQYF. The CDR3 bases are TGTGCCAGCAGTCGACAAGTAACCAGCGTATTCTACATCTACGAGCAGTACTTC.

This clone was seen a single time. The chain links TRBV4-1 to TRBJ2-1; D may be TRBD2 (5 bases). Trimming removed 1 base at V and 3 bases at J, with 22 bases between. Germline V gives CDR1 MGHRA, CDR2 YSYEKL. There are 19 residues in the CDR3. The CDR3 loop is CASSQAINFDDYLYNEQFF. Written as DNA, the CDR3 is TGCGCCAGCAGCCAAGCAATAAACTTCGACGACTACCTCTACAATGAGCAGTTCTTC.

A word on this clone: The junction shows a germline mismatch at one end, possibly a read error. This chain links TRBV7-6 with TRBJ1-4; no reliable D call. The germline CDR1 and CDR2 sequences are SGHVS and FNYEAQ. This CDR3 has 13 residues. In nucleotides, the CDR3 is TGTGCCAGCAGCCTAGCCGAGGGTGAAAAACTGTTTTTT. Translating it yields CASSLAEGEKLFF.

The rearrangement links TRBV25-1 to TRBJ2-5; possible D gene TRBD2, 5 bases. V shed 6 bases and J shed 0 bases, with 14 bases lying between them. The CDR3 is 15 residues long. Germline V lookup: CDR1 MGHDK, CDR2 SYGVNS. The CDR3 region is CASSEGRMYQETQYF. The CDR3 DNA reads TGTGCCAGCAGCGAGGGCAGAATGTACCAAGAGACCCAGTACTTC.

This rearrangement joins TRBV7-2 to TRBJ2-7; 8 nucleotides agree with TRBD2. The CDR3 has 15 residues. The J segment lost 4 bases and the V segment lost 6 bases, leaving 11 bases of the junction unmatched. Germline V gene sequence: CDR1 SGHTA, CDR2 FQGNSA. CDR3 DNA sequence: TGTGCCAGCAGTCATAGCGGGGTGGGAACTTACGAGCAGTACTTC. As protein: CASSHSGVGTYEQYF.

This clone was detected once. The chain joins TRBV7-3 to TRBJ2-1; D possibly corresponds to TRBD2 (5 bases). This CDR3 is built from 14 residues. Looked up from germline, CDR1 is SGHTA and CDR2 is FQGTGA. Trimming stripped 2 bases from V and 5 bases from J, with 10 bases between. Written as DNA, the CDR3 is TGTGCCAGCAGCTTATCCGGACTGGACAATGAGCAGTTCTTC. It codes for CASSLSGLDNEQFF.

This chain uses TRBV25-1 with TRBJ1-2; no firm D call. With 5 bases removed from V and 5 bases from J, the gap between germline ends came to 9 bases. Germline V gene sequence: CDR1 MGHDK, CDR2 SYGVNS. The CDR3 covers 12 residues. This chain's CDR3 is CASSTPNYGYTF. CDR3 in DNA: TGTGCCAGCAGTACACCAAATTATGGCTACACCTTC.

This chain links TRBV4-1 with TRBJ2-7, with 9 bases fitting TRBD2. V shed 4 bases, J shed 7 bases, and the junction held 11 bases outside the gene matches. The CDR3 runs 15 residues. CDR1 is MGHRA and CDR2 is YSYEKL in the germline V gene. Here the CDR3 DNA reads TGCGCCAGCAGCCCGGGACTAGCCTCACCGGGTGAGCAGTACTTC. Its protein product is CASSPGLASPGEQYF.